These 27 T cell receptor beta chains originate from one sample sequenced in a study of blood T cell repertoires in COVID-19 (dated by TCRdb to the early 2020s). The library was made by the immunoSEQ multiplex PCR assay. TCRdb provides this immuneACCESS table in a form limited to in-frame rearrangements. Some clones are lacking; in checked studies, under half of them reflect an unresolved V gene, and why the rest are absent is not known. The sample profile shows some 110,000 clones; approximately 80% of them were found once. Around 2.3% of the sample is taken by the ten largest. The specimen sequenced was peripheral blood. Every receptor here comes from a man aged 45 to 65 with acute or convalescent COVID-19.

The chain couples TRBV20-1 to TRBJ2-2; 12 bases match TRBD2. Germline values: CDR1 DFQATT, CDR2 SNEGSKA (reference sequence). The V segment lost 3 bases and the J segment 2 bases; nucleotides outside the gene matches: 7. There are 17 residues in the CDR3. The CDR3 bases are TGCAGTGCTAGTCTAGCGGGAGGGGAGAAAAACACCGGGGAGCTGTTTTTT. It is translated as CSASLAGGEKNTGELFF.

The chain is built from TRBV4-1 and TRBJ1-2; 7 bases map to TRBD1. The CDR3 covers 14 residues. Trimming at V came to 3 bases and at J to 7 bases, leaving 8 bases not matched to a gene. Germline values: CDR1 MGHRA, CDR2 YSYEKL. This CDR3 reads CASSQSGPGGGYTF. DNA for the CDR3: TGCGCCAGCAGCCAGTCGGGGCCAGGGGGTGGCTACACCTTC.

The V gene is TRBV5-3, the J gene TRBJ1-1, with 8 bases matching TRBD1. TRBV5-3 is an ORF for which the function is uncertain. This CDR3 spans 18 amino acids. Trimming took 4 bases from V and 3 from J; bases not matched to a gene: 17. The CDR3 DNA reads TGTGCCAGAAGCCCCGGCACAGGGGGATTTTTCGTGTACACTGAAGCTTTCTTT. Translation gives CARSPGTGGFFVYTEAFF.

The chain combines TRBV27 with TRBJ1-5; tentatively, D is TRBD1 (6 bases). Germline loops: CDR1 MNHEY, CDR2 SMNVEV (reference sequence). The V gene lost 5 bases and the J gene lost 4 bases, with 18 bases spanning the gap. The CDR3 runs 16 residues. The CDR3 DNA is TGTGCCAGCAGTAACTCCGGACAGACTCGAAATCAGCCCCAGCATTTT. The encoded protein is CASSNSGQTRNQPQHF.

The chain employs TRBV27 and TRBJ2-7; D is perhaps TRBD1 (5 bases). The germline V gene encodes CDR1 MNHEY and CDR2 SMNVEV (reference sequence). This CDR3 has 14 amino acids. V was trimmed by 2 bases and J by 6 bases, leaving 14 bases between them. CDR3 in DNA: TGTGCCAGCAGTTTAGGGCAGGGTTTCGGCGAGCAGTACTTC. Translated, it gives CASSLGQGFGEQYF.

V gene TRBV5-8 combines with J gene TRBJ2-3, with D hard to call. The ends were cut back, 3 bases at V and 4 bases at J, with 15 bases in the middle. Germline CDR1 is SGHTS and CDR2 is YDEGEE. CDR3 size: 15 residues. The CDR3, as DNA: TGTGCCAGCAGCTGGTTCACGAGGATTGCAGATACGCAGTATTTT. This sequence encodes CASSWFTRIADTQYF.

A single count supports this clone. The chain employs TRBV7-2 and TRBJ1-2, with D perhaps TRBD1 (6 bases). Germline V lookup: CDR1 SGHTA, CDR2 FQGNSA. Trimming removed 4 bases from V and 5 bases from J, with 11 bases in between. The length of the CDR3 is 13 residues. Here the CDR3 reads CASSSRGPYGYTF. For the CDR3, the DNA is TGTGCCAGCAGCTCCAGGGGCCCATATGGCTACACCTTC.

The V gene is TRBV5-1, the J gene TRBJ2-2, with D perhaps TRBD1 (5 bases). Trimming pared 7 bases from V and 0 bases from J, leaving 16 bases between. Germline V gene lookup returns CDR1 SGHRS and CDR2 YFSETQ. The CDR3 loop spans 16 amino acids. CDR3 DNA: TGCGCCAGCGACCTCACAGGTCTATCGAACACCGGGGAGCTGTTTTTT. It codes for CASDLTGLSNTGELFF.

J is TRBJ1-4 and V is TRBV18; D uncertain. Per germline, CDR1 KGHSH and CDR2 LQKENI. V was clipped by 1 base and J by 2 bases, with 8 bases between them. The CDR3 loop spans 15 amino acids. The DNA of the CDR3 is TGTGCCAGCTCACCACGCGAGGGTACTAATGAAAAACTGTTTTTT. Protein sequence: CASSPREGTNEKLFF.

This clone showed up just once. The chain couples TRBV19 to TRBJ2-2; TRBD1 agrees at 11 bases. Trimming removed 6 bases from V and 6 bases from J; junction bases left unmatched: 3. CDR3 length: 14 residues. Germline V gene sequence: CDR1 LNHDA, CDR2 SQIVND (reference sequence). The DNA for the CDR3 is TGTGCCAGTAGACAGGGACAGGGGGCCGGGGAGCTGTTTTTT. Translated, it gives CASRQGQGAGELFF. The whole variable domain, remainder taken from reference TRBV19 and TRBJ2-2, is DGGITQSPKYLFRKEGQNVTLSCEQNLNHDAMYWYRQDPGQGLRLIYYSQIVNDFQKGDIAEGYSVSREKKESFPLTVTSAQKNPTAFYLCASRQGQGAGELFFGEGSRLTVL.

In DNA, the CDR3 is TGCGCCAGCAGCTTAGCGGTGAACAACGACGGCACAGATACGCAGTATTTT. As protein: CASSLAVNNDGTDTQYF. The chain employs TRBV5-1 and TRBJ2-3; a weak D match, TRBD2 (5 bases). The V end lost 2 bases, the J end lost 1 base, and 17 bases lay between the germline ends. Germline CDR1 is SGHRS and CDR2 is YFSETQ. This CDR3 has 17 amino acids.

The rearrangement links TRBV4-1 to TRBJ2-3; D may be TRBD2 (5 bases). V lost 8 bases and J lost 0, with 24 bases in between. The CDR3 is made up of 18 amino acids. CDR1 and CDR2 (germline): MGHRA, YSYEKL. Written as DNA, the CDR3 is TGCGCCAGCCGTCTAGGCTGGCCCGGGAAGATTAGCACAGATACGCAGTATTTT. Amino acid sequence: CASRLGWPGKISTDTQYF.

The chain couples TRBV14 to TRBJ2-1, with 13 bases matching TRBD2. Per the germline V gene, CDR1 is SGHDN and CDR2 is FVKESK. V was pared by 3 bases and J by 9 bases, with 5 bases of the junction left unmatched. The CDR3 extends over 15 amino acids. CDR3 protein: CASSHWTSGSSEQFF. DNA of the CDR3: TGTGCCAGCAGCCATTGGACTAGCGGGAGCTCTGAGCAGTTCTTC.

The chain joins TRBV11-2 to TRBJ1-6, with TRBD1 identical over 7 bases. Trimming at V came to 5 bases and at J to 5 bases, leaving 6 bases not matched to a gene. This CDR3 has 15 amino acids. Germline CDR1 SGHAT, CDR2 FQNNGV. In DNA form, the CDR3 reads TGTGCCAGCAGCCAAACGGGGACAGATAATTCACCCCTCCACTTT. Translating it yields CASSQTGTDNSPLHF.

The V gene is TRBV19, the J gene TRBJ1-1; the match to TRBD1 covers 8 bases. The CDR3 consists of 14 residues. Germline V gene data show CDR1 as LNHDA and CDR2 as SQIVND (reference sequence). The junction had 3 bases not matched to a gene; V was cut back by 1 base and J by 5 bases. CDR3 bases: TGTGCCAGTAGTATAGGACAGGGGAGGACTGAAGCTTTCTTT. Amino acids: CASSIGQGRTEAFF.

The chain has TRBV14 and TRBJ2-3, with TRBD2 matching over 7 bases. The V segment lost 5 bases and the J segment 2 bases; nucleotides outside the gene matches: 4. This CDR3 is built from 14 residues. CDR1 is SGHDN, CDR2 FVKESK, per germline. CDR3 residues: CASSGLVSTDTQYF. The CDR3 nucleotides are TGTGCCAGCAGCGGACTAGTTTCCACAGATACGCAGTATTTT.

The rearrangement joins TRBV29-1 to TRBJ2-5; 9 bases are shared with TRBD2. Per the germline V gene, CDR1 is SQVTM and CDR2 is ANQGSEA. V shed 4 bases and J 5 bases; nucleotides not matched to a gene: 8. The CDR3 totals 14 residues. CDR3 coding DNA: TGCAGCGTTGTCGGAGCGGGAGGTGGGGAGACCCAGTACTTC. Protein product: CSVVGAGGGETQYF.

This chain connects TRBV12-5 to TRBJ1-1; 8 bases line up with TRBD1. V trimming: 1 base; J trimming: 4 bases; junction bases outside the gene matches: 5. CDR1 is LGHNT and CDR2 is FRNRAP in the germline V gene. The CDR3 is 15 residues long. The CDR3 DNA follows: TGTGCTAGTGGTTTGGGGACAGGGAGGGTCACTGAAGCTTTCTTT. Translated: CASGLGTGRVTEAFF.

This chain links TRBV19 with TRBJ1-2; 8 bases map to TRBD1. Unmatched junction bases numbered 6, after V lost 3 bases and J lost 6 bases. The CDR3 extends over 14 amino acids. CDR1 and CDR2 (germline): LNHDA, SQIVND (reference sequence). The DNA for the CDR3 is TGTGCCAGTAGTATCCTTCAGGGGGCGAATGGCTACACCTTC. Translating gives CASSILQGANGYTF.

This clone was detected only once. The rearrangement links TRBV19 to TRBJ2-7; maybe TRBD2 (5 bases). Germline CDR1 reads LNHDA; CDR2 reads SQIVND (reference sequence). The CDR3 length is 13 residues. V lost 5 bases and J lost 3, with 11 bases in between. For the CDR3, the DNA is TGTGCCAGTAGTCGGTACAGCGGCTACGAGCAGTACTTC. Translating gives CASSRYSGYEQYF.

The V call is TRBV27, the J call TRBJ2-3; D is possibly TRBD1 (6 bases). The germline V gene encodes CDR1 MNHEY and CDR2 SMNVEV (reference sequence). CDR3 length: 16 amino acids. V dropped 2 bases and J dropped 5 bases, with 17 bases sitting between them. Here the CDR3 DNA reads TGTGCCAGCAGTTTACAGGGGACCGGGACGGGAGATACGCAGTATTTT. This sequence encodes CASSLQGTGTGDTQYF.

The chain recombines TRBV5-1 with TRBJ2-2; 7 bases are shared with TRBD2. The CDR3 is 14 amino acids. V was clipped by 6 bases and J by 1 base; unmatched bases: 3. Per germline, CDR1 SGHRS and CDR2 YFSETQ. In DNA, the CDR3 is TGCGCCAGCACCTCTAGCGGGAACACCGGGGAGCTGTTTTTT. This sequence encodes CASTSSGNTGELFF.

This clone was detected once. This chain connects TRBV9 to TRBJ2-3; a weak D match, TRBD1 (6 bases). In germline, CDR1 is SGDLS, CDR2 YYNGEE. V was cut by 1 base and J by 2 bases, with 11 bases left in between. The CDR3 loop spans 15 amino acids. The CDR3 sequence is CASSVKQGATDTQYF. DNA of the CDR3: TGTGCCAGCAGCGTAAAACAGGGAGCCACAGATACGCAGTATTTT.

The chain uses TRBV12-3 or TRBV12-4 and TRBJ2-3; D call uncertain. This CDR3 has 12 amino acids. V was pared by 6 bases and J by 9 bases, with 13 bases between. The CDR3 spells CASSPSQATQYF. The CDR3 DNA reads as TGTGCCAGCAGCCCGTCCCAGGCAACGCAGTATTTT.

The chain's CDR3 is CASSEVRGSNEKLFF. In DNA form, the CDR3 reads TGTGCCAGCAGTGAAGTAAGGGGGTCTAATGAAAAACTGTTTTTT. The rearrangement uses TRBV6-1 and TRBJ1-4; tentatively, D is TRBD1 (6 bases). V lost 1 base and J 3 bases, leaving 9 bases between the germline ends. The CDR3 covers 15 residues. Germline V gene lookup returns CDR1 MNHNS and CDR2 SASEGT.

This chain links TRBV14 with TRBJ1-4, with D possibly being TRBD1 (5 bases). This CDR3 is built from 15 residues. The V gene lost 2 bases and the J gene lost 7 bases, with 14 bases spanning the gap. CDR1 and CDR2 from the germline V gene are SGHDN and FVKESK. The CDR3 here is CASSQLQQGGEKLFF. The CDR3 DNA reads TGTGCCAGCAGCCAACTCCAGCAGGGAGGTGAAAAACTGTTTTTT. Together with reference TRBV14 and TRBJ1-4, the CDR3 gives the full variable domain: EAGVTQFPSHSVIEKGQTVTLRCDPISGHDNLYWYRRVMGKEIKFLLHFVKESKQDESGMPNNRFLAERTGGTYSTLKVQPAELEDSGVYFCASSQLQQGGEKLFFGSGTQLSVL.

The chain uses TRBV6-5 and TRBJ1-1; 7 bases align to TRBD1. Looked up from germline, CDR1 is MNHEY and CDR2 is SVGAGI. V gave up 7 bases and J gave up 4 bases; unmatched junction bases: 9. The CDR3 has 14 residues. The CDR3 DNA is TGTGCCAGCATCCTGCAGGGGGTGGGCACTGAAGCTTTCTTT. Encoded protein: CASILQGVGTEAFF.